This entry concerns a single TCR beta chain. Germline V gives CDR1 SGHRS, CDR2 YFSETQ. This CDR3 region has 14 residues. The V end lost 2 bases, the J end lost 4 bases, and 10 bases lay between the germline ends. The data were taken from a study of blood T cell repertoires in COVID-19. Original methodology: Estimated nucleated cell counts came from reference gene primer amplification. Some clones are missing from TCRdb's copy, which holds only in-frame ones; the method was immunoSEQ multiplex PCR. The V and J calls and clone size come from that table; D and trimming were worked out from the DNA. Of about 270,000 clones detected, 88% appear once; the ten largest clones hold under 4.5%.

The rearrangement links TRBV5-1 to TRBJ2-1; possibly TRBD2 for D (6 bases). The sequence was collected from a man aged 55 to 69 who had recovered from COVID-19. The sample taken for sequencing was peripheral blood. CDR3 loop: CASSLQAGYNEQFF. DNA of the CDR3: TGCGCCAGCAGCTTACAGGCGGGGTACAATGAGCAGTTCTTC.